This T cell receptor (beta chain) was found in a study of T cell responses to AZD1222 COVID-19 vaccine. V gave up 1 base and J gave up 2 bases, with 8 bases separating them. Germline V gene sequence: CDR1 SEHNR, CDR2 FQNEAQ (reference sequence). CDR3 length: 14 amino acids. The data were produced by immunoSEQ multiplex PCR, yet TCRdb's version contains in-frame clones alone and is incomplete. This table has roughly 180,000 clones, 80% to 90% appearing once. The chain joins TRBV7-9 to TRBJ1-1; D is uncertain. This sample comprised peripheral blood, obtained on day 0 of AZD1222 vaccination. The clonotype originates from an adult in good health. In nucleotides, the CDR3 is TGTGCCAGCAGCTTAGAGGGCCCAAACACTGAAGCTTTCTTT. Protein product: CASSLEGPNTEAFF.